These 19 T cell receptor beta chains originate from one sample sequenced in a study of identical twins. TCRdb independently ran MiXCR on the 5' RACE reads; one entry per CDR3 protein. The sample yields some 560,000 distinct CDR3 sequences, around 9.6% seen once. The same sample was also studied in work on yellow fever vaccine responses in identical twins.

Material for sequencing was PBMCs. Every receptor here comes from a woman in her late teens or twenties in good health.

The chain's CDR3 is CSAIGGSTGELFF. The CDR3 coding sequence is TGCAGTGCTATCGGCGGGAGCACCGGGGAGCTGTTTTTT. The chain carries TRBV20-1 and TRBJ2-2, with TRBD2 identical over 7 bases. V gave up 4 bases and J gave up 4 bases; unmatched junction bases: 3. The CDR3 extends over 13 amino acids. Germline V gives CDR1 DFQATT, CDR2 SNEGSKA (reference sequence).

The gene calls are TRBV6-1 and TRBJ1-1; unclear D gene. Deletions cut 7 bases from V and 3 bases from J, with 12 bases between. The germline CDR1 and CDR2 sequences are MNHNS and SASEGT. The CDR3 length is 13 residues. CDR3 sequence (DNA): TGTGCCAGCACAGGCCTGTGGGACACTGAAGCTTTCTTT. Protein: CASTGLWDTEAFF.

The rearrangement uses TRBV12-3 or TRBV12-4 and TRBJ1-6; 8 bases agree with TRBD1. CDR3 size: 15 residues. Losses at the gene ends were 4 bases for V and 6 bases for J; bases not matched to a gene: 5. CDR3 coding DNA: TGTGCCAGCAGTTCGGGCACAGGGGGTAATTCACCCCTCCACTTT. Translating gives CASSSGTGGNSPLHF.

This clonotype was seen only a few times. The chain is built from TRBV6-1 and TRBJ2-5; 11 nucleotides align to TRBD2. The V and J ends lost 6 bases and 5 bases, in that order; junction bases with no gene match: 11. The CDR3 spans 16 residues. Germline V gene data show CDR1 as MNHNS and CDR2 as SASEGT. CDR3 DNA sequence: TGTGCCAGCAGGGGTGCCGTAGCGGGGGGGATGGAGACCCAGTACTTC. This codes for CASRGAVAGGMETQYF.

This clonotype came up many times. CDR3 sequence: CSVEGGVENTEAFF. Written as DNA, the CDR3 is TGCAGCGTTGAAGGAGGGGTTGAGAACACTGAAGCTTTCTTT. The chain is built from TRBV29-1 and TRBJ1-1; TRBD1 might be the D (5 bases). V gave up 1 base and J gave up 1 base, with 10 bases separating them. The CDR3 runs to 14 residues. Per the germline V gene, CDR1 is SQVTM and CDR2 is ANQGSEA.

This clonotype was detected ten times or more. V gene TRBV25-1 combines with J gene TRBJ2-2; 9 bases fit TRBD1. The CDR3 consists of 19 residues. Trimming at V came to 2 bases and at J to 5 bases, leaving 15 bases not matched to a gene. Looked up from germline, CDR1 is MGHDK and CDR2 is SYGVNS. CDR3 sequence reads: CASSERTGVRTVPTGELFF. CDR3 nucleotides: TGTGCCAGCAGTGAACGGACAGGGGTCCGGACAGTACCAACCGGGGAGCTGTTTTTT.

The V gene is TRBV5-6, the J gene TRBJ2-5, with D possibly matching TRBD1 (6 bases). CDR3 length: 17 residues. Germline V gene sequence: CDR1 SGHDT, CDR2 YYEEEE. The ends were cut back, 2 bases at V and 3 bases at J, with 20 bases in the middle. DNA for the CDR3: TGTGCCAGCAGCTTTGCCTTGATTGGACAGCAGGAAGAGACCCAGTACTTC. This translates into CASSFALIGQQEETQYF.

V and J are TRBV6-5 and TRBJ2-3, with D perhaps TRBD1 (5 bases). The CDR3 length is 15 residues. V was trimmed by 3 bases and J by 2 bases, leaving 12 bases between them. The germline gives CDR1 MNHEY, CDR2 SVGAGI. For the CDR3, the DNA is TGTGCCAGCAGTTATAGGGCAGGGAACACAGATACGCAGTATTTT. This encodes CASSYRAGNTDTQYF.

The rearrangement links TRBV29-1 to TRBJ2-5; no definite D call. CDR1 and CDR2 from the germline V gene are SQVTM and ANQGSEA. CDR3 length equals 13 residues. Between the trimmed V and J ends, which lost 5 bases and 5 bases, there was a span of 15 bases. This chain's CDR3 is CSVFGPDSETQYF. The CDR3, as DNA: TGCAGCGTTTTTGGACCGGATTCGGAGACCCAGTACTTC.

J is TRBJ1-1 and V is TRBV2; no reliable D call. Germline V gene sequence: CDR1 SNHLY, CDR2 FYNNEI. The V and J ends lost 5 bases and 1 base respectively, with 8 bases between them. This CDR3 has 13 amino acids. The CDR3 loop reads CASSPYENTEAFF. The CDR3 DNA is TGTGCCAGCAGTCCCTACGAGAACACTGAAGCTTTCTTT.

This clonotype was seen only a few times. The V gene is TRBV5-1, the J gene TRBJ2-1; TRBD1 agrees at 7 bases. V dropped 2 bases and J dropped 0; count of bases not matched to a gene: 8. Germline assignment: CDR1 SGHRS and CDR2 YFSETQ. This CDR3 comprises 17 residues. CDR3 sequence: CASSFSGQVRSYNEQFF. DNA for the CDR3: TGCGCCAGCAGCTTTTCCGGACAGGTCCGCTCCTACAATGAGCAGTTCTTC.

The V call is TRBV5-1, the J call TRBJ2-5; TRBD1 is a possible D gene (5 bases). V dropped 0 bases and J dropped 0 bases, with 6 bases sitting between them. Germline lookup yields CDR1 SGHRS and CDR2 YFSETQ. The CDR3 runs 14 residues. Here the CDR3 DNA reads TGCGCCAGCAGCTTGGGGACACACCAAGAGACCCAGTACTTC. Translated, it gives CASSLGTHQETQYF.

This clonotype was counted a few times. J is TRBJ2-7 and V is TRBV7-2, with D unclear. The germline V gene encodes CDR1 SGHTA and CDR2 FQGNSA. This CDR3 is built from 14 residues. Trimming left V 2 bases short and J 6 bases short, with 14 bases between. Here the CDR3 DNA reads TGTGCCAGCAGCTTATTATCGGGTGGCGGCGAGCAGTACTTC. Translating gives CASSLLSGGGEQYF.

Many counts were recorded for this clonotype. The V gene is TRBV5-6, the J gene TRBJ2-1, with D uncertain. The ends were cut back, 2 bases at V and 4 bases at J, with 13 bases in the middle. Germline values: CDR1 SGHDT, CDR2 YYEEEE. The CDR3 sequence is 15 residues long. Here the CDR3 DNA reads TGTGCCAGCAGCTTCATTGCGGCATCATACAATGAGCAGTTCTTC. Its translation is CASSFIAASYNEQFF.

The rearrangement joins TRBV4-2 to TRBJ2-6; tentatively, D is TRBD1 or TRBD2 (6 bases each). V was cut by 4 bases and J by 3 bases, with 25 bases left in between. In germline, CDR1 is LGHNA, CDR2 YNFKEQ. The CDR3 is 20 amino acids. CDR3 amino acids: CASSLAGTQLALSGANVLTF. As DNA, the CDR3 is TGTGCCAGCAGCCTTGCCGGGACACAACTAGCCCTCAGTGGGGCCAACGTCCTGACTTTC.

The V call is TRBV12-3 or TRBV12-4, the J call TRBJ2-1, with 9 bases aligning to TRBD2. J gave up 5 bases and V 6 bases, and 11 bases lay outside the gene matches. CDR3 length equals 16 residues. The DNA of the CDR3 is TGTGCCAGCAGCCAGCCCTTTAGCGGGGGCCACAATGAGCAGTTCTTC. Its protein is CASSQPFSGGHNEQFF.

This clonotype appeared a few times. The chain recombines TRBV12-3 or TRBV12-4 with TRBJ2-3; D remains ambiguous. The V end lost 8 bases, the J end lost 0 bases, and 9 bases lay between the germline ends. The CDR3 extends over 13 amino acids. The CDR3 loop reads CASSGTSTDTQYF. For the CDR3, the DNA is TGTGCCAGCTCCGGTACTAGCACAGATACGCAGTATTTT.

This clonotype was seen at least ten times. The J gene is TRBJ1-1, the V gene TRBV27; 10 bases align to TRBD1. Losses at the gene ends were 7 bases for V and 8 bases for J; bases not matched to a gene: 10. The CDR3 sequence is 14 residues long. Germline V gene sequence: CDR1 MNHEY, CDR2 SMNVEV (reference sequence). The CDR3 sequence is CASTTTGGSEEAFF. In nucleotides, the CDR3 is TGTGCCAGCACCACGACAGGGGGCTCTGAAGAAGCTTTCTTT.

This clonotype has a handful of counts. This chain connects TRBV12-3 or TRBV12-4 to TRBJ1-6; D is unclear. Trimming removed 7 bases at V and 8 bases at J, with 24 bases between. This CDR3 is 17 amino acids long. For the CDR3, the DNA is TGTGCCAGCATCCATCACGCGGCAGGCATCATCTATTCACCCCTCCACTTT. Its translation is CASIHHAAGIIYSPLHF.